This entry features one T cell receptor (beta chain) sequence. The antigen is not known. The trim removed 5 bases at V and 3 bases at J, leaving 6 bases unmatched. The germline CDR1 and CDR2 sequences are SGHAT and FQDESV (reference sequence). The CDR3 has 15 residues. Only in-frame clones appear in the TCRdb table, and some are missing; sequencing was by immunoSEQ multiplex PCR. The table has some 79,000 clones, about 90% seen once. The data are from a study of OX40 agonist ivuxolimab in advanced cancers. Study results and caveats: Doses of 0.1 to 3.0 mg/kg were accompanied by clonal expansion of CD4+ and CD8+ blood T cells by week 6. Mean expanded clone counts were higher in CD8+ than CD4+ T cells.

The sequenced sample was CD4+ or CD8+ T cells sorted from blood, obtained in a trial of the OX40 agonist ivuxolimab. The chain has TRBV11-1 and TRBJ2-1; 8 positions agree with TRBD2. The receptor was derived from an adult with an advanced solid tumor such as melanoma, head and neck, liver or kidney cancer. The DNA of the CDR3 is TGTGCCAGCAGCCCGGGAGGGCTTAGCTACAATGAGCAGTTCTTC. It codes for CASSPGGLSYNEQFF.